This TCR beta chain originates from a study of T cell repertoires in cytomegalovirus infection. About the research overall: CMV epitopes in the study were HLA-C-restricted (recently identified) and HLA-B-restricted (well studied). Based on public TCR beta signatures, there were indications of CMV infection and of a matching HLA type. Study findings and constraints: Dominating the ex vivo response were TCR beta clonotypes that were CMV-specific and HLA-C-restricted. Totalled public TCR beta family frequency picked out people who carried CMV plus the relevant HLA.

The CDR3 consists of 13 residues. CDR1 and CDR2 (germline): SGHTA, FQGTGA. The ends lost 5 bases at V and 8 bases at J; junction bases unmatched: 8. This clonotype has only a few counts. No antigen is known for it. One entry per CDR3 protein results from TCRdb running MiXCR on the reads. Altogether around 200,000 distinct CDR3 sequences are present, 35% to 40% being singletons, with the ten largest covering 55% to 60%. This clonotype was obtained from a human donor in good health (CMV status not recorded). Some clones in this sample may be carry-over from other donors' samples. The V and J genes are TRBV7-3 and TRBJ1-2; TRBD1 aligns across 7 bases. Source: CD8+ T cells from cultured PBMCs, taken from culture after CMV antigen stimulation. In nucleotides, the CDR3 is TGTGCCAGCAGCCCAGGGGGGGGCGCCGGCTACACCTTC. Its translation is CASSPGGGAGYTF.